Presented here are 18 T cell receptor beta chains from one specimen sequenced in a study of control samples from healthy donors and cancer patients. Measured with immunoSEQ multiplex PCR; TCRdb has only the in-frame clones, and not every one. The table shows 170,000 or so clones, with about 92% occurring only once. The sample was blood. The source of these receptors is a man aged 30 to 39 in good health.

This chain's CDR3 is CASSHGVDTIYF. The CDR3 DNA reads as TGTGCCAGCAGTCACGGCGTGGACACCATATATTTT. This chain links TRBV12-3 or TRBV12-4 with TRBJ1-3, with unresolved D. V was clipped by 5 bases and J by 8 bases, with 10 bases between them. The CDR3 is made up of 12 amino acids.

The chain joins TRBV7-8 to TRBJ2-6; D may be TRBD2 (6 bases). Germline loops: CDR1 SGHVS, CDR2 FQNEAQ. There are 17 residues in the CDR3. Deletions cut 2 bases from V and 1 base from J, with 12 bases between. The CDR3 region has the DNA TGTGCCAGCAGCTTAAAAGGTGGGGGGTCTGGGGCCAACGTCCTGACTTTC. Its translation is CASSLKGGGSGANVLTF.

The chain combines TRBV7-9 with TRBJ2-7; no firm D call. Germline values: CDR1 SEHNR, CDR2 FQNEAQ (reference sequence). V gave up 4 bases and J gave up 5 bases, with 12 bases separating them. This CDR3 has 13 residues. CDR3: CASSSGRFNEQYF. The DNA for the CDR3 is TGTGCCAGCAGCTCCGGTCGGTTTAACGAGCAGTACTTC.

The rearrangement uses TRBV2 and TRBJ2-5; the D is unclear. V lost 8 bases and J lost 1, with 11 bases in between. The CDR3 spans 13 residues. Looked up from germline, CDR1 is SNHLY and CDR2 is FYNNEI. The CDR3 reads CASGDWGQETQYF. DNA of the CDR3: TGTGCCAGCGGAGACTGGGGCCAAGAGACCCAGTACTTC.

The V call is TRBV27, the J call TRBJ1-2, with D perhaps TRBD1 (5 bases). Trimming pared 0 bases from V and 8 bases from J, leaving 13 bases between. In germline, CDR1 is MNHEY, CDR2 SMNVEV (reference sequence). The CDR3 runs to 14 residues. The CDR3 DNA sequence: TGTGCCAGCAGTTTATCTGGAGGGGCTGAGGGCTACACCTTC. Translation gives CASSLSGGAEGYTF.

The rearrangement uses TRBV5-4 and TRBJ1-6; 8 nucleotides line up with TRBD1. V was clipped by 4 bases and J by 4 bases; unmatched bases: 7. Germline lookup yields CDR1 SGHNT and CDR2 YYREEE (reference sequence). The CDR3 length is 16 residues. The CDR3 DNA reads TGTGCCAGCAGCCTAGGACAGGGTTCGTATAATTCACCCCTCCACTTT. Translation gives CASSLGQGSYNSPLHF. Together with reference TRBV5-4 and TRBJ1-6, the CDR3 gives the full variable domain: ETGVTQSPTHLIKTRGQQVTLRCSSQSGHNTVSWYQQALGQGPQFIFQYYREEENGRGNFPPRFSGLQFPNYSSELNVNALELDDSALYLCASSLGQGSYNSPLHFGNGTRLTVT.

In DNA, the CDR3 is TGTGCCAGCAGCCCCTGGACAGGGGCCTACGAGCAGTACTTC. It translates to CASSPWTGAYEQYF. The chain uses TRBV9 and TRBJ2-7, with TRBD1 matching over 9 bases. With V trimmed by 4 bases and J by 2 bases, 4 bases remained unmatched. CDR3 length: 14 residues. From germline, CDR1 is SGDLS and CDR2 YYNGEE. The whole variable domain, filled in from reference TRBV9 and TRBJ2-7, reads DSGVTQTPKHLITATGQRVTLRCSPRSGDLSVYWYQQSLDQGLQFLIQYYNGEERAKGNILERFSAQQFPDLHSELNLSSLELGDSALYFCASSPWTGAYEQYFGPGTRLTVT.

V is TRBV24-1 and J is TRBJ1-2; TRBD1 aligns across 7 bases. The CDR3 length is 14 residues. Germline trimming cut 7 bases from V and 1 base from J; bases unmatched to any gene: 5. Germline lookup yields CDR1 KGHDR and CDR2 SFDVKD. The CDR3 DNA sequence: TGTGCCACCAGGGTGACAGGGATTAACTATGGCTACACCTTC. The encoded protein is CATRVTGINYGYTF.

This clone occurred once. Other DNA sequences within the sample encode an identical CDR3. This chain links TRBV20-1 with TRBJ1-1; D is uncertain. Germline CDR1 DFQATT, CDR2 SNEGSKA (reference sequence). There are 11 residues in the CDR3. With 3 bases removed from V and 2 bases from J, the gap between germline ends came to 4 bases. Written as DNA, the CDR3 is TGCAGTGCTAGGCAAAACACTGAAGCTTTCTTT. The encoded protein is CSARQNTEAFF.

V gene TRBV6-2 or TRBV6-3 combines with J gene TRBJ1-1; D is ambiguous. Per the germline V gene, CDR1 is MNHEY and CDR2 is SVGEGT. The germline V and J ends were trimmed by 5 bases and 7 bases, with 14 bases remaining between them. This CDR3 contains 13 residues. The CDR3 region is CASSPAGFVEAFF. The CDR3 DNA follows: TGTGCCAGCAGTCCCGCCGGGTTCGTTGAAGCTTTCTTT.

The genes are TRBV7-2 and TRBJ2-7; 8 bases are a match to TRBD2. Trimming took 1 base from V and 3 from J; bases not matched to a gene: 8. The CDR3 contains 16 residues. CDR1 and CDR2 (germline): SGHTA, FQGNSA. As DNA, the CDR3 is TGTGCCAGCAGCTTAGAGGGGACTAGTGGGTACTACGAGCAGTACTTC. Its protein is CASSLEGTSGYYEQYF.

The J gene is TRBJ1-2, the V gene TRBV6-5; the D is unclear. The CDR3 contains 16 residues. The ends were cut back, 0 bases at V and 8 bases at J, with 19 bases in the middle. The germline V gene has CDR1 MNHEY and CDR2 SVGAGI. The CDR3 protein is CASSYSFSWETGGYTF. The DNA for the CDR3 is TGTGCCAGCAGTTACTCGTTCTCGTGGGAAACGGGGGGCTACACCTTC.

The CDR3: CASSLGTSNEKLFF. As DNA, the CDR3 is TGTGCCAGCAGTCTCGGGACGTCTAATGAAAAACTGTTTTTT. This chain links TRBV28 with TRBJ1-4; tentative D call: TRBD1 (5 bases). Germline CDR1 MDHEN, CDR2 SYDVKM. The CDR3 has 14 amino acids. Trimming shortened V by 5 bases and J by 3 bases, and 10 bases separated the two germline ends.

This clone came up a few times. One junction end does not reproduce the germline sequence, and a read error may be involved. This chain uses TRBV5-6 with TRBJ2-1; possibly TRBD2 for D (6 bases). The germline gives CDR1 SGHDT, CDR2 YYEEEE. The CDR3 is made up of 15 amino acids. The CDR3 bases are TGTGCCAGCAGCTTGTTGGGACTGCTGAAAGATGATCAGTTCTTC. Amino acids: CASSLLGLLKDDQFF.

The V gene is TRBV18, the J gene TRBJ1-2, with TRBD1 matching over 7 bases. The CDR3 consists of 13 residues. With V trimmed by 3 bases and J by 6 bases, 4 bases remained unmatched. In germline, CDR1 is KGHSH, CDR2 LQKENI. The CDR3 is CASSPSTGHGYTF. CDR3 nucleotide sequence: TGTGCCAGCTCACCCTCGACAGGGCATGGCTACACCTTC.

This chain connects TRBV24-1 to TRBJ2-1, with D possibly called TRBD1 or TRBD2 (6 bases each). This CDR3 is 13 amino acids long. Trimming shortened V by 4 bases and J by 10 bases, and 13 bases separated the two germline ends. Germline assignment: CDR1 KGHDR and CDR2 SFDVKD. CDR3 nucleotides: TGTGCCACCAGTGAACGAGGGGGGTGGGAGCAGTTCTTC. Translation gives CATSERGGWEQFF.

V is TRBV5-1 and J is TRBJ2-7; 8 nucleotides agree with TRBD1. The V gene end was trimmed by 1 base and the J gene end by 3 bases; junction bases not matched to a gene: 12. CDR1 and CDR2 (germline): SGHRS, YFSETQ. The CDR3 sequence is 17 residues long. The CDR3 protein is CASSLQPGQGRSYEQYF. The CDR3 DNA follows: TGCGCCAGCAGCTTGCAACCAGGACAGGGACGGAGCTACGAGCAGTACTTC.

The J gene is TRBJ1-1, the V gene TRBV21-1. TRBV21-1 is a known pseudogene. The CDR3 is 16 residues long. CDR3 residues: CASPFGGQPMNTEAFF. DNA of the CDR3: TGTGCCTCTCCTTTCGGGGGACAACCCATGAACACTGAAGCTTTCTTT.